Following are 21 T cell receptor beta chains from one sample sequenced in a study of T cells in Graves' hyperthyroidism and ophthalmopathy. Template material for amplifying TCR beta CDR3 regions consisted of RNA transcripts. With the HTBI primer set, the TCR CDR3 went through a first round of RT-PCR. TCRdb reprocessed the multiplex PCR reads via MiXCR and lists one record per CDR3 protein. The sample holds hundreds of thousands of distinct CDR3 sequences; 38% are singletons and the top ten take around 9.3%. Sequenced: blood. The receptors derive from a man younger than 35 with Graves' hyperthyroidism.

The V gene is TRBV6-1, the J gene TRBJ1-5; D gene ambiguous. V dropped 1 base and J dropped 2 bases, with 9 bases sitting between them. The CDR3 has 15 amino acids. CDR1 is MNHNS, CDR2 SASEGT, per germline. The DNA of the CDR3 is TGTGCCAGCAGTGAAGTGGGTTGGGGCAATCAGCCCCAGCATTTT. Protein: CASSEVGWGNQPQHF.

This clonotype came up a few times. V is TRBV12-3 or TRBV12-4 and J is TRBJ1-2, with a tentative D call TRBD1 (5 bases). The CDR3 has 13 residues. V was trimmed by 11 bases and J by 2 bases, leaving 15 bases between them. CDR3 loop: CALRDGINYGYTF. As DNA, the CDR3 is TGTGCCCTCCGGGACGGAATAAACTATGGCTACACCTTC.

The chain has TRBV20-1 and TRBJ1-1; the D is unclear. The CDR3 sequence is 14 residues long. Germline loops: CDR1 DFQATT, CDR2 SNEGSKA (reference sequence). The V end was cut by 6 bases, the J end by 7 bases, with 21 bases between. The CDR3 loop reads CSASSQVGPDEAFF. DNA for the CDR3: TGCAGTGCCAGCAGCCAAGTGGGTCCCGATGAAGCTTTCTTT.

The V gene is TRBV30, the J gene TRBJ1-5; D call uncertain. This CDR3 comprises 14 residues. Germline CDR1 is GTSNPN and CDR2 is SVGIG (reference sequence). The V and J ends lost 1 base and 3 bases respectively, with 10 bases between them. The CDR3 DNA reads TGTGCCTGGAGTGCCCAAGGATCCAATCAGCCCCAGCATTTT. Its protein product is CAWSAQGSNQPQHF.

This clonotype was picked up many times. The genes are TRBV20-1 and TRBJ1-5, with TRBD1 as a possible D gene (5 bases). The CDR3 covers 13 residues. Between the trimmed V and J ends, which lost 2 bases and 2 bases, there was a span of 7 bases. CDR1 is DFQATT and CDR2 is SNEGSKA in the germline V gene (reference sequence). CDR3 in DNA: TGCAGTGCTAGACGAGGGGGCAATCAGCCCCAGCATTTT. Its translation is CSARRGGNQPQHF.

The rearrangement uses TRBV10-3 and TRBJ2-2; D possibly corresponds to TRBD1 (6 bases). V dropped 10 bases and J dropped 4 bases, with 13 bases sitting between them. Germline-derived CDR1 and CDR2 are ENHRY and SYGVKD. The CDR3 contains 13 residues. Here the CDR3 DNA reads TGTGCCACCGGGACACCGAGCACCGGGGAGCTGTTTTTT. Translating gives CATGTPSTGELFF.

Many counts were recorded for this clonotype. CDR3 DNA: TGTGCCAGCAGTTGGGGGGAGAACACTGAAGCTTTCTTT. It specifies CASSWGENTEAFF. The genes are TRBV12-3 or TRBV12-4 and TRBJ1-1, with D maybe TRBD1 (5 bases). V was shortened by 4 bases and J by 1 base, with 7 bases between the two germline ends. The CDR3 runs to 13 residues.

For this clonotype: Since a much larger clone is just one base distant, this may be a read error. In this CDR3 the conserved last residue, phenylalanine or tryptophan, is missing, so a read error is likely. This rearrangement joins TRBV19 to TRBJ1-5; D perhaps matches TRBD1 (6 bases). Germline loops: CDR1 LNHDA, CDR2 SQIVND (reference sequence). The germline V and J ends were trimmed by 9 bases and 5 bases, with 20 bases remaining between them. CDR3 length equals 15 residues. The CDR3 spells CASRPLDRIHQPQHL. The CDR3, as DNA: TGTGCCAGCAGGCCCCTTGACAGGATTCATCAGCCCCAGCATCTT.

J is TRBJ1-1 and V is TRBV7-9; D possibly corresponds to TRBD1 (5 bases). Trimming cost V 6 bases and J 5 bases, with 19 bases left between them. The CDR3 consists of 15 residues. Looked up from germline, CDR1 is SEHNR and CDR2 is FQNEAQ (reference sequence). The CDR3 here is CASSERQTTVTEAFF. CDR3 DNA: TGTGCCAGCAGTGAACGGCAGACGACAGTAACTGAAGCTTTCTTT.

This sequence joins TRBV5-1 and TRBJ2-7; the match to TRBD1 covers 9 bases. The CDR3 is 15 amino acids. From germline, CDR1 is SGHRS and CDR2 YFSETQ. Losses at the gene ends were 3 bases for V and 7 bases for J; bases not matched to a gene: 11. The CDR3 coding sequence is TGCGCCAGCAGCTCCGGGACAGGGCCCTCCGGGGAGCAGTACTTC. Translating gives CASSSGTGPSGEQYF. Full variable domain (rest looked up from reference TRBV5-1 and TRBJ2-7): KAGVTQTPRYLIKTRGQQVTLSCSPISGHRSVSWYQQTPGQGLQFLFEYFSETQRNKGNFPGRFSGRQFSNSRSEMNVSTLELGDSALYLCASSSGTGPSGEQYFGPGTRLTVT.

The V call is TRBV20-1, the J call TRBJ2-5; possibly TRBD2 for D (6 bases). V was shortened by 1 base and J by 1 base, with 28 bases between the two germline ends. Looked up from germline, CDR1 is DFQATT and CDR2 is SNEGSKA (reference sequence). CDR3 size: 20 residues. The CDR3 sequence is CSARGGETGTAEGIQETQYF. In DNA form, the CDR3 reads TGCAGTGCTAGAGGAGGGGAGACCGGGACCGCGGAGGGGATCCAAGAGACCCAGTACTTC.

Details on this clonotype: Mismatch with germline at one junction end may stem from a read error. V gene TRBV6-1 combines with J gene TRBJ2-2; possibly TRBD1 or TRBD2 for D (6 bases each). The CDR3 runs to 13 residues. Germline assignment: CDR1 MNHNS and CDR2 SASEGT. The chain's CDR3 is CACRTAGTGELFF. The CDR3, as DNA: TGTGCCTGCAGGACAGCGGGCACCGGGGAGCTGTTTTTT.

The chain combines TRBV29-1 with TRBJ2-7, with TRBD1 matching 10 bases. The V gene end was trimmed by 7 bases and the J gene end by 4 bases; junction bases not matched to a gene: 10. The CDR3 loop spans 14 amino acids. Germline CDR1 reads SQVTM; CDR2 reads ANQGSEA. The CDR3 nucleotides are TGCAGCGGGGGTAGGGGACAGGGGCCTTACGAGCAGTACTTC. Translating it yields CSGGRGQGPYEQYF.

Ten or more counts support this clonotype. The J gene is TRBJ2-5, the V gene TRBV25-1; tentative D call: TRBD1 (5 bases). The CDR3 contains 14 residues. Germline CDR1 and CDR2: MGHDK and SYGVNS. V was pared by 8 bases and J by 2 bases, with 15 bases between. The CDR3 loop is CASWGEAGQETQYF. CDR3 DNA: TGTGCCAGCTGGGGCGAGGCTGGTCAAGAGACCCAGTACTTC. The full variable domain, completed using reference TRBV25-1 and TRBJ2-5, is EADIYQTPRYLVIGTGKKITLECSQTMGHDKMYWYQQDPGMELHLIHYSYGVNSTEKGDLSSESTVSRIRTEHFPLTLESARPSHTSQYLCASWGEAGQETQYFGPGTRLLVL.

Ten or more counts support this clonotype. V gene TRBV10-3 combines with J gene TRBJ2-2, with a weak D call TRBD1 (5 bases). The germline CDR1 and CDR2 sequences are ENHRY and SYGVKD. Trimming took 0 bases from V and 0 from J, leaving 11 bases between them. The CDR3 extends over 17 amino acids. The CDR3 sequence is CAISESRVSANTGELFF. The CDR3 region has the DNA TGTGCCATCAGTGAGTCCAGGGTTTCGGCGAACACCGGGGAGCTGTTTTTT.

This clonotype was detected ten times or more. The J gene is TRBJ1-5, the V gene TRBV19; D possibly corresponds to TRBD1 (5 bases). Germline V gives CDR1 LNHDA, CDR2 SQIVND (reference sequence). V was trimmed by 4 bases and J by 2 bases, leaving 15 bases between them. The CDR3 runs to 16 residues. DNA of the CDR3: TGTGCCAGTAGTAAGGCAGGGCCTTTTGGCAATCAGCCCCAGCATTTT. It specifies CASSKAGPFGNQPQHF.

This clonotype came up many times. The rearrangement links TRBV25-1 to TRBJ1-4; 10 bases match TRBD1. Trimming cost V 3 bases and J 6 bases; bases outside gene matches: 1. The CDR3 length is 14 residues. CDR1 and CDR2 (germline): MGHDK, SYGVNS. The CDR3 DNA is TGTGCCAGCAGTGAGACAGGGGGCGATGAAAAACTGTTTTTT. It yields the protein CASSETGGDEKLFF.

This clonotype was recorded many times. The chain recombines TRBV29-1 with TRBJ2-2, with D hard to call. The CDR3 loop spans 9 amino acids. Per germline, CDR1 SQVTM and CDR2 ANQGSEA. CDR3 in DNA: TGCTGCCAGCCCGGGGAGCTGTTTTTT. Translated: CCQPGELFF.

As concerns this clonotype: A read error may explain this, as a much larger clone is one base away. The gene calls are TRBV5-6 and TRBJ1-6, with 8 positions matching TRBD1. The germline gives CDR1 SGHDT, CDR2 YYEEEE. V lost 4 bases and J lost 9; bases outside the gene matches: 6. CDR3 length: 14 residues. The CDR3 nucleotides are TGTGCCAGCAGCCGGACAGGGACAGGTTCACCCCTCCACTTT. Translating gives CASSRTGTGSPLHF.

The chain carries TRBV29-1 and TRBJ2-5; 9 bases are a match to TRBD1. CDR3 length: 14 residues. CDR1 SQVTM and CDR2 ANQGSEA come from the germline V gene. The junction had 9 bases not matched to a gene; V was cut back by 6 bases and J by 4 bases. The CDR3 region is CSVERTGVGETQYF. As DNA, the CDR3 is TGCAGCGTAGAACGGACAGGGGTTGGAGAGACCCAGTACTTC.

In its sample, this clonotype was seen many times. DNA of the CDR3: TGTGCCAGCAGCGCCGACACTCCAGTCGCTTTCTTT. Amino acid sequence: CASSADTPVAFF. The gene calls are TRBV9 and TRBJ1-1; D unclear. V dropped 3 bases and J dropped 11 bases, with 14 bases sitting between them. Germline CDR1 is SGDLS and CDR2 is YYNGEE. The CDR3 contains 12 residues.